This paragraph covers one T cell receptor (beta chain) sequence. The antigen is undetermined. The sample is drawn from a study of T cell responses to AZD1222 COVID-19 vaccine. Findings and caveats of the study: Spike-specific TCR breadth and depth both grew after two AZD1222 doses. Donors were mostly white British, more females; clonal diversity possibly underestimated.

V was trimmed by 4 bases and J by 5 bases, leaving 12 bases between them. CDR3 length: 14 amino acids. The V gene's germline CDR1 is SEHNR and CDR2 FQNEAQ (reference sequence). The assay was immunoSEQ multiplex PCR, and TCRdb's table has in-frame clones only and misses some. Counted here are approximately 160,000 clones, just over 90% occurring once; the ten biggest clones make up less than 1.6%. The chain uses TRBV7-9 and TRBJ1-5; a possible D gene is TRBD1 (6 bases). The sequence was collected from an adult in good health. The sample consisted of peripheral blood, taken on day 0 of AZD1222 vaccination. The CDR3 DNA is TGTGCCAGCAGCTCCTGGGACACCTATCAGCCCCAGCATTTT. It encodes CASSSWDTYQPQHF.